Listed below are T cell receptor beta chains from one sample, sequenced in a study of post-analysis software for immune sequencing data. TCRdb reanalysed the PCR reads using MiXCR and keeps one entry per CDR3 protein. The repertoire holds roughly 430,000 distinct CDR3 sequences, approximately 37% seen once, with less than 8% in the top ten. Sequencing used blood. The receptors originated from a girl under 10 years old with multiple sclerosis. CDR3s include the opening cysteine and the closing phenylalanine or tryptophan.

TRBJ2-3,TRBV7-9,CASSLPPSSTDTQYF
TRBJ1-5,TRBV20-1,CSAPGQGTENQPQHF
TRBJ1-5,TRBV20-1,CSATRVGTGIGNQPQHF
.,TRBV4-3,CASSQDTLAGTYEQYF
TRBJ2-7,TRBV6-6,CASRGTGDSYEQYF
TRBJ2-7,TRBV5-6,CASSLTGNSEQYF
TRBJ2-5,TRBV10-3,CATSENGGGEETQYF
TRBJ2-7,TRBV7-2,CASSTTSGRANSYEQYF
TRBJ1-2,TRBV11-2,CASSLLGFYGYTF
TRBJ2-7,TRBV25-1,CASSEVRGESREQYF
TRBJ2-5,TRBV20-1,CSARDSGRAQETQYF
TRBJ1-2,TRBV20-1,CSAARDRPLLYGYTF
TRBJ2-3,TRBV6-4,CASSEVARADTQYF
TRBJ1-2,TRBV7-9,CASSLAQGYASGYTF
TRBJ1-2,TRBV28,CASSGGRAFNGYTF
TRBJ1-1,TRBV3-1,CASSQGPEAFF
TRBJ2-5,TRBV7-9,CASSLSRLWPRLGQETQYF
TRBJ2-7,TRBV3-1,CVSSQVIRDEQYF
TRBJ2-3,TRBV6-5,CASSPGTSGADTQYF
TRBJ2-3,TRBV28,CASRWAGRTDTQYF
TRBJ1-6,TRBV20-1,CSARPLIEGGVVTNSPLHF
TRBJ1-4,TRBV4-3,CASSQDRLGEKLFF
TRBJ2-7,TRBV10-3,CAISGGDPGQYF
TRBJ1-6,TRBV5-1,CASSSGTPDSPLHF
TRBJ1-2,TRBV5-1,CASSLYQGAYGYTF
TRBJ1-6,TRBV28,CASSLTGGRSPLHF
TRBJ2-7,TRBV4-1,CASSQITGDEQYF